This paragraph covers one T cell receptor beta chain sequence. The intended depth for sequencing was 1 in 200,000 to 1 in 1 million T cells. Method: immunoSEQ multiplex PCR; TCRdb's copy keeps in-frame clones and lacks some. The data show 150,000 to 200,000 clones, around 72% seen once. CDR3 size: 17 residues. From germline, CDR1 is SGHAT and CDR2 FQNNGV. J lost 3 bases, V lost 6 bases, and 9 bases had no gene match. This sample is part of a study of cytotoxic CD8 clonotypes in ibrutinib-treated CLL. The wider study: Enrolment comprised eleven to twelve relapsed/refractory and about 16 treatment-naive patients; 17 were IGHV unmutated. An average of around 260,000 productive templates and 94,082 productive rearrangements was obtained per sample.

Genomic DNA for TCR beta libraries, 1.5 to 2 micrograms, came from cryopreserved PBMCs. The chain carries TRBV11-2 and TRBJ2-7; 15 nucleotides align to TRBD2. The sequencing here drew on PBMCs, taken after 24 months of ibrutinib treatment. The origin of this receptor is a human donor with chronic lymphocytic leukemia. The CDR3 here is CASSPGLAGGALYEQYF. The CDR3 region has the DNA TGTGCCAGCAGTCCTGGACTAGCGGGAGGGGCTCTCTACGAGCAGTACTTC.